Following are 26 T cell receptor beta chains from one sample sequenced in a study of OX40 agonist ivuxolimab in advanced cancers. Repertoires were generated with immunoSEQ multiplex PCR, while TCRdb's copy carries only in-frame clones and drops some. The table includes about 60,000 clones, approximately 90% detected once. Sequencing used CD4+ or CD8+ T cells sorted from blood, obtained in a trial of the OX40 agonist ivuxolimab. These receptors originate from an adult with an advanced solid tumor such as melanoma, head and neck, liver or kidney cancer.

The chain combines TRBV5-1 with TRBJ1-4; a weak D match, TRBD1 (5 bases). The ends were cut back, 2 bases at V and 6 bases at J, with 11 bases in the middle. This CDR3 is 14 amino acids long. Germline V lookup: CDR1 SGHRS, CDR2 YFSETQ. The CDR3 nucleotides are TGCGCCAGCAGCTTAAGGGGAGGAGATGAAAAACTGTTTTTT. It specifies CASSLRGGDEKLFF.

The chain carries TRBV5-1 and TRBJ1-2, with D possibly TRBD1 on 6 matching bases. Germline loops: CDR1 SGHRS, CDR2 YFSETQ. CDR3 length: 14 residues. V lost 3 bases and J lost 4, with 13 bases in between. The CDR3 region is CASSSPDRFYGYTF. The CDR3 region has the DNA TGCGCCAGCAGCTCCCCGGACAGATTCTATGGCTACACCTTC.

The chain recombines TRBV9 with TRBJ2-2, with D uncertain. The germline V and J ends were trimmed by 4 bases and 7 bases, with 8 bases remaining between them. Germline CDR1 SGDLS, CDR2 YYNGEE. The CDR3 consists of 12 residues. The CDR3 DNA sequence: TGTGCCAGCAGCCCGGACGGCGGGGAGCTGTTTTTT. It codes for CASSPDGGELFF. Full variable domain (missing parts from reference TRBV9 and TRBJ2-2): DSGVTQTPKHLITATGQRVTLRCSPRSGDLSVYWYQQSLDQGLQFLIQYYNGEERAKGNILERFSAQQFPDLHSELNLSSLELGDSALYFCASSPDGGELFFGEGSRLTVL.

The chain uses TRBV2 and TRBJ1-4; weak D call: TRBD1 (5 bases). Trimming removed 2 bases at V and 7 bases at J, with 14 bases between. The CDR3 extends over 15 amino acids. Per the germline V gene, CDR1 is SNHLY and CDR2 is FYNNEI. The CDR3 region has the DNA TGTGCCAGCAGTGAATCCCGGCAGGGTTCTGAAAAACTGTTTTTT. Translation gives CASSESRQGSEKLFF.

The chain combines TRBV7-6 with TRBJ1-1; 9 bases align to TRBD1. The CDR3 covers 16 residues. Trimming cost V 2 bases and J 3 bases; bases outside gene matches: 7. The germline V gene has CDR1 SGHVS and CDR2 FNYEAQ. The CDR3: CASSLTGGGWDTEAFF. Written as DNA, the CDR3 is TGTGCCAGCAGCTTAACAGGGGGCGGGTGGGACACTGAAGCTTTCTTT.

The rearrangement links TRBV7-9 to TRBJ1-2; a possible D gene is TRBD1 (5 bases). V shed 7 bases and J shed 6 bases, with 9 bases lying between them. Germline loops: CDR1 SEHNR, CDR2 FQNEAQ (reference sequence). There are 11 residues in the CDR3. In DNA form, the CDR3 reads TGTGCCAGCACTACGGGGGATGGCTACACCTTC. As protein: CASTTGDGYTF.

The rearrangement links TRBV27 to TRBJ2-7, with D unclear. V gave up 0 bases and J gave up 1 base, with 10 bases separating them. Germline lookup yields CDR1 MNHEY and CDR2 SMNVEV (reference sequence). This CDR3 contains 15 residues. CDR3 bases: TGTGCCAGCAGTTTATCAGGGCTCGGTTCCTACGAGCAGTACGTC. This translates into CASSLSGLGSYEQYV.

This chain joins TRBV4-3 and TRBJ2-1, with TRBD2 matching 7 bases. This CDR3 region has 14 residues. In germline, CDR1 is LGHNA, CDR2 YSLEER. With V trimmed by 0 bases and J by 9 bases, 5 bases remained unmatched. The CDR3 region is CASSQDLAGVEQFF. CDR3 DNA sequence: TGCGCCAGCAGCCAAGATCTGGCGGGAGTTGAGCAGTTCTTC.

In its sample, this clone was seen a few times. The chain couples TRBV19 to TRBJ1-2; TRBD1 aligns across 7 bases. The CDR3 extends over 13 amino acids. Germline values: CDR1 LNHDA, CDR2 SQIVND (reference sequence). V lost 5 bases and J lost 8; bases outside the gene matches: 8. The DNA for the CDR3 is TGTGCCAGTAGTCCGACAGGGCCTGCCGGCTACACCTTC. Its protein is CASSPTGPAGYTF.

V and J are TRBV9 and TRBJ2-5; D perhaps matches TRBD2 (5 bases). The CDR3 consists of 17 residues. V was pared by 3 bases and J by 2 bases, with 20 bases between. Looked up from germline, CDR1 is SGDLS and CDR2 is YYNGEE. The DNA for the CDR3 is TGTGCCAGCAGCGCGGACGGAGCGGCCTCGACTCAAGAGACCCAGTACTTC. Protein product: CASSADGAASTQETQYF.

The J gene is TRBJ2-7, the V gene TRBV5-6, with D uncertain. The length of the CDR3 is 12 residues. The V end was cut by 3 bases, the J end by 6 bases, with 10 bases between. CDR1 and CDR2 (germline): SGHDT, YYEEEE. For the CDR3, the DNA is TGTGCCAGCAGCTGGTCCTTAGGCGAGCAGTACTTC. Translated: CASSWSLGEQYF.

The gene calls are TRBV27 and TRBJ2-1; 7 bases are a match to TRBD2. The germline V gene has CDR1 MNHEY and CDR2 SMNVEV (reference sequence). There are 17 residues in the CDR3. Trimming cost V 0 bases and J 6 bases; bases outside gene matches: 11. CDR3 protein: CASSLSFGAGALNEQFF. In nucleotides, the CDR3 is TGTGCCAGCAGTTTATCTTTCGGCGCGGGAGCTCTCAATGAGCAGTTCTTC.

Judged by abundance, this clone is medium-sized. The chain is built from TRBV4-2 and TRBJ1-3, with a possible D match to TRBD1 (5 bases). Deletions cut 2 bases from V and 8 bases from J, with 16 bases between. Germline CDR1 is LGHNA and CDR2 is YNFKEQ. The CDR3 runs to 15 residues. CDR3 region: CASSQLFGATDTIYF. Here the CDR3 DNA reads TGTGCCAGCAGCCAACTATTCGGGGCAACAGACACCATATATTTT.

This sequence joins TRBV27 and TRBJ1-1; TRBD1 agrees at 7 bases. Germline CDR1 is MNHEY and CDR2 is SMNVEV (reference sequence). The V gene end was trimmed by 1 base and the J gene end by 0 bases; junction bases not matched to a gene: 8. CDR3 length: 17 amino acids. The CDR3 sequence is CASSLYPGQKLNTEAFF. The CDR3 DNA reads TGTGCCAGCAGTTTATACCCGGGACAGAAGTTGAACACTGAAGCTTTCTTT.

The chain is built from TRBV18 and TRBJ2-1; 9 bases match TRBD2. This CDR3 has 17 amino acids. V gave up 3 bases and J gave up 9 bases; unmatched junction bases: 15. Germline assignment: CDR1 KGHSH and CDR2 LQKENI. The CDR3: CASSPPRFSGSSGEQFF. CDR3 nucleotide sequence: TGTGCCAGCTCACCCCCACGGTTTAGCGGGAGTTCCGGTGAGCAGTTCTTC.

J is TRBJ1-3 and V is TRBV6-9, with D tentatively TRBD1 (5 bases). The CDR3 has 19 residues. V was trimmed by 2 bases and J by 4 bases, leaving 24 bases between them. CDR1 is MNHGY, CDR2 SVAAGI, per germline. The CDR3 sequence is CASSYGWAGSPFIGNTIYF. The CDR3 bases are TGTGCCAGCAGTTATGGGTGGGCAGGGTCTCCGTTTATAGGAAACACCATATATTTT.

The rearrangement links TRBV27 to TRBJ2-1; D not resolved. CDR1 and CDR2 (germline): MNHEY, SMNVEV (reference sequence). Trimming cost V 5 bases and J 6 bases, with 11 bases left between them. The CDR3 spans 13 residues. The CDR3 nucleotides read TGTGCCAGCAGTGAGACTGGGGTCAATGAGCAGTTCTTC. Encoded protein: CASSETGVNEQFF.

The chain carries TRBV7-9 and TRBJ2-2; a weak D match, TRBD2 (6 bases). This CDR3 spans 15 amino acids. The ends were cut back, 6 bases at V and 4 bases at J, with 15 bases in the middle. Germline CDR1 SEHNR, CDR2 FQNEAQ (reference sequence). CDR3 nucleotides: TGTGCCAGCAGTTCACCGGGACTCATCACCGGGGAGCTGTTTTTT. Its protein is CASSSPGLITGELFF.

The chain links TRBV19 to TRBJ1-1; D not resolved. Germline V CDR1 and CDR2: LNHDA, SQIVND (reference sequence). V was trimmed by 5 bases and J by 5 bases, leaving 12 bases between them. This CDR3 contains 13 residues. For the CDR3, the DNA is TGTGCCAGTAGTCCCAGGACTGGGACTGAAGCTTTCTTT. Protein product: CASSPRTGTEAFF. The full variable domain, in which reference TRBV19 and TRBJ1-1 provide the parts outside the CDR3, is DGGITQSPKYLFRKEGQNVTLSCEQNLNHDAMYWYRQDPGQGLRLIYYSQIVNDFQKGDIAEGYSVSREKKESFPLTVTSAQKNPTAFYLCASSPRTGTEAFFGQGTRLTVV.

The chain uses TRBV7-8 and TRBJ2-3, with D maybe TRBD1 (5 bases). The CDR3 covers 14 residues. The V end was cut by 2 bases, the J end by 4 bases, with 10 bases between. In germline, CDR1 is SGHVS, CDR2 FQNEAQ. CDR3 nucleotide sequence: TGTGCCAGCAGCTTATTCCTAGGGGCAGATACGCAGTATTTT. It codes for CASSLFLGADTQYF.

J is TRBJ2-2 and V is TRBV7-9; D possibly corresponds to TRBD1 (6 bases). CDR3 size: 15 residues. Trimming left V 0 bases short and J 6 bases short, with 11 bases between. The germline V gene encodes CDR1 SEHNR and CDR2 FQNEAQ (reference sequence). CDR3 loop: CASSLAGGESGELFF. Here the CDR3 DNA reads TGTGCCAGCAGCTTAGCAGGGGGAGAGTCCGGGGAGCTGTTTTTT.

The chain uses TRBV6-1 and TRBJ2-7; D gene unclear. V lost 3 bases and J 3 bases, leaving 0 bases between the germline ends. CDR1 is MNHNS and CDR2 is SASEGT in the germline V gene. The CDR3 is 10 residues long. CDR3 sequence: CASSDYEQYF. The CDR3 DNA follows: TGTGCCAGCAGTGACTACGAGCAGTACTTC.

V usage is TRBV20-1 and J usage is TRBJ2-1; 7 bases are shared with TRBD2. The V and J ends lost 4 bases and 10 bases, in that order; junction bases with no gene match: 4. The CDR3 runs 11 residues. Per the germline V gene, CDR1 is DFQATT and CDR2 is SNEGSKA (reference sequence). The CDR3 DNA is TGCAGTGCTATCCCGGGAGGCGAGCAGTTCTTC. Translation gives CSAIPGGEQFF.

The J gene is TRBJ2-7, the V gene TRBV6-1, with 9 bases fitting TRBD2. The V segment lost 1 base and the J segment 2 bases; nucleotides outside the gene matches: 3. CDR1 and CDR2 (germline): MNHNS, SASEGT. The CDR3 runs to 15 residues. In DNA, the CDR3 is TGTGCCAGCAGTGAAGGACTAGCGGCTCCCTACGAGCAGTACTTC. Translation: CASSEGLAAPYEQYF.

The chain has TRBV4-1 and TRBJ1-2; no clear D. The CDR3 extends over 16 amino acids. Trimming pared 0 bases from V and 8 bases from J, leaving 19 bases between. In germline, CDR1 is MGHRA, CDR2 YSYEKL. The CDR3 protein is CASSQETTALGGGYTF. CDR3 nucleotides: TGCGCCAGCAGCCAAGAAACGACGGCCCTGGGAGGAGGCTACACCTTC.

The chain joins TRBV7-9 to TRBJ2-3; maybe TRBD1 (5 bases). CDR1 and CDR2 (germline): SEHNR, FQNEAQ (reference sequence). The CDR3 consists of 12 residues. V lost 11 bases to trimming and J lost 1 base, with 10 bases between them. The CDR3 coding sequence is TGTGCCGGACACCGGGGCACAGATACGCAGTATTTT. This encodes CAGHRGTDTQYF.